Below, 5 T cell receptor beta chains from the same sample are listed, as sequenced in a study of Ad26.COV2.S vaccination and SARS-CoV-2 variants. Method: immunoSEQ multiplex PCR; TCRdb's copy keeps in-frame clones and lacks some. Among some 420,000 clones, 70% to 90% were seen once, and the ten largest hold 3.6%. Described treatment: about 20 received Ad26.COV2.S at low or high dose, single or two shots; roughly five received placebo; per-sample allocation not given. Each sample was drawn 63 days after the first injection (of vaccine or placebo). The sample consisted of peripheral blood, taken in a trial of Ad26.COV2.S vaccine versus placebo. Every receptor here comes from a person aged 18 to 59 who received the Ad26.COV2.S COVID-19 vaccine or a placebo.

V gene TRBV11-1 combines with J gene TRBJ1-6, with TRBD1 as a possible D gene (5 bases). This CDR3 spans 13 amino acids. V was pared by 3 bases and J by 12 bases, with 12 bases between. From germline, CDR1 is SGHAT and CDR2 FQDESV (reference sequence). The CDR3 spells CASSFPGGGPLHF. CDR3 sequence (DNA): TGTGCCAGCAGCTTTCCCGGGGGGGGACCCCTCCACTTT.

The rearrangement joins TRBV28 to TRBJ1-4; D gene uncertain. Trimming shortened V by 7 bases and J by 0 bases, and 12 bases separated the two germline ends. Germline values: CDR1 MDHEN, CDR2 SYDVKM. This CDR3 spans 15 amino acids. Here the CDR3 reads CASIRGWSTNEKLFF. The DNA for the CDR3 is TGTGCCAGCATTCGAGGTTGGTCAACTAATGAAAAACTGTTTTTT.

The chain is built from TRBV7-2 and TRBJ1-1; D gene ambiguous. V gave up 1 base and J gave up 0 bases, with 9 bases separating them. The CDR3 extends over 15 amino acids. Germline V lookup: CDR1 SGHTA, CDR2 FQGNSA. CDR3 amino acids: CASSLVRIMNTEAFF. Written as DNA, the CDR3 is TGTGCCAGCAGCTTAGTTCGAATTATGAACACTGAAGCTTTCTTT. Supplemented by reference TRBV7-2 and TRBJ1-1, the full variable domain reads GAGVSQSPSNKVTEKGKDVELRCDPISGHTALYWYRQSLGQGLEFLIYFQGNSAPDKSGLPSDRFSAERTGGSVSTLTIQRTQQEDSAVYLCASSLVRIMNTEAFFGQGTRLTVV.

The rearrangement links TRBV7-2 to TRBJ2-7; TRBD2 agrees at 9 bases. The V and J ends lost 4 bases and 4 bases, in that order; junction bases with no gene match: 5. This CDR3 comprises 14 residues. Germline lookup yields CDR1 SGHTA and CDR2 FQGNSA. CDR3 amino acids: CASSSGLALYEQYF. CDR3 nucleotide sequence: TGTGCCAGCAGCTCGGGACTAGCCCTATACGAGCAGTACTTC.

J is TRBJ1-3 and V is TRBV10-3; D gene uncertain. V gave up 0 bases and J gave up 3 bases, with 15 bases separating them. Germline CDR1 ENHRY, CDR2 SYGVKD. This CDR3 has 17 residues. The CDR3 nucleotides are TGTGCCATCAGTGAGTCTAGGGCAGAAGCTCTTGGAAACACCATATATTTT. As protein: CAISESRAEALGNTIYF.